These T cell receptor beta chains were read from a single sample in a study of vaccination effects on CD4 cells after COVID-19. These receptors lack a known antigen. Using immunoSEQ multiplex PCR, the repertoire was profiled, and TCRdb retains in-frame clones only, with some absent. Of 50,000 or so clones in the sample, nearly 75% are singletons; the top ten hold around 5%. This specimen was CD4+ T cells from PBMCs cultured without peptide, taken after COVID-19 vaccination. The receptors were sampled from a human donor who had a prior SARS-CoV-2 infection. The CDR3 runs from the conserved cysteine through the conserved F or W. The order of the fields is CDR3 protein, CDR3 DNA, V gene, D gene, CDR3 length, clone size, J gene. D genes are given only for firm matches. The size of a clone is reported for some rows only, either as once, few or many, or as a class for expanded clones.

cdr3_aa: CASSRDRGVYGYTF
cdr3_nt: TGTGCCAGCAGTAGGGACAGGGGTGTCTATGGCTACACCTTC
v_call: TRBV6-6
d_call: TRBD1
cdr3_length: 14
clone_size: once
j_call: TRBJ1-2

cdr3_aa: CASSDGPNTEAFF
cdr3_nt: TGTGCCAGCAGTGATGGGCCGAACACTGAAGCTTTCTTT
v_call: TRBV2
d_call: -
cdr3_length: 13
clone_size: -
j_call: TRBJ1-1

cdr3_aa: CASRPGHHRETQYF
cdr3_nt: TGTGCCAGCAGACCGGGACACCATAGAGAGACCCAGTACTTC
v_call: TRBV6-5
d_call: -
cdr3_length: 14
clone_size: -
j_call: TRBJ2-5

cdr3_aa: CASSVGATNTGELFF
cdr3_nt: TGTGCCAGCAGCGTAGGAGCGACGAACACCGGGGAGCTGTTTTTT
v_call: TRBV9
d_call: -
cdr3_length: 15
clone_size: -
j_call: TRBJ2-2

cdr3_aa: CASSLGGVVADTQYF
cdr3_nt: TGTGCCAGCAGCTTAGGCGGGGTGGTGGCAGATACGCAGTATTTT
v_call: TRBV7-2
d_call: -
cdr3_length: 15
clone_size: -
j_call: TRBJ2-3

cdr3_aa: CATGRAGDTQYF
cdr3_nt: TGTGCCACCGGCAGAGCGGGCGATACGCAGTATTTT
v_call: TRBV24-1
d_call: -
cdr3_length: 12
clone_size: -
j_call: TRBJ2-3

cdr3_aa: CASSPPVFREKLFF
cdr3_nt: TGTGCCAGCTCACCACCGGTCTTTAGGGAAAAACTGTTTTTT
v_call: TRBV18
d_call: -
cdr3_length: 14
clone_size: -
j_call: TRBJ1-4

cdr3_aa: CASSRIRGSNQPQHF
cdr3_nt: TGTGCCAGCAGCCGGATCCGAGGGAGCAATCAGCCCCAGCATTTT
v_call: TRBV7-8
d_call: -
cdr3_length: 15
clone_size: -
j_call: TRBJ1-5

cdr3_aa: CATARGLAADTQYF
cdr3_nt: TGTGCCACCGCCCGAGGACTAGCGGCAGATACGCAGTATTTT
v_call: TRBV5-4
d_call: TRBD2
cdr3_length: 14
clone_size: -
j_call: TRBJ2-3

cdr3_aa: CASSESTGSLAKNIQYF
cdr3_nt: TGTGCCAGCAGTGAATCGACAGGGTCATTGGCCAAAAACATTCAGTACTTC
v_call: TRBV2
d_call: TRBD1
cdr3_length: 17
clone_size: -
j_call: TRBJ2-4

cdr3_aa: CASSRGLAGGNNEQFF
cdr3_nt: TGTGCCAGCAGCCGTGGGCTAGCGGGAGGGAACAATGAGCAGTTCTTC
v_call: TRBV5-6
d_call: TRBD2
cdr3_length: 16
clone_size: -
j_call: TRBJ2-1

cdr3_aa: CASSRRKGRKNTEAFF
cdr3_nt: TGTGCCAGTAGTCGTCGTAAGGGCAGAAAGAACACTGAAGCTTTCTTT
v_call: TRBV19
d_call: -
cdr3_length: 16
clone_size: -
j_call: TRBJ1-1

cdr3_aa: CASSSNGQGQETQYF
cdr3_nt: TGTGCCAGCAGCTCGAATGGGCAGGGGCAAGAGACCCAGTACTTC
v_call: TRBV5-4
d_call: -
cdr3_length: 15
clone_size: -
j_call: TRBJ2-5

cdr3_aa: CSVGGWDWGNNEQFF
cdr3_nt: TGCAGCGTCGGGGGGTGGGACTGGGGAAACAATGAGCAGTTCTTC
v_call: TRBV29-1
d_call: TRBD2
cdr3_length: 15
clone_size: -
j_call: TRBJ2-1

cdr3_aa: CASSPYVGGDSISETQYF
cdr3_nt: TGTGCCAGCAGCCCATATGTTGGGGGGGACTCGATATCAGAGACCCAGTACTTC
v_call: TRBV9
d_call: TRBD2
cdr3_length: 18
clone_size: few
j_call: TRBJ2-5

cdr3_aa: CASSTRQGTRTEAFF
cdr3_nt: TGTGCCAGCAGCACCCGGCAGGGGACGCGTACTGAAGCTTTCTTT
v_call: TRBV3-1/TRBV3-2
d_call: -
cdr3_length: 15
clone_size: -
j_call: TRBJ1-1

cdr3_aa: CARTGGGGTEAFF
cdr3_nt: TGTGCCAGAACAGGGGGCGGTGGCACTGAAGCTTTCTTT
v_call: TRBV30
d_call: TRBD1
cdr3_length: 13
clone_size: -
j_call: TRBJ1-1

cdr3_aa: CASRTTPRGNTGELFF
cdr3_nt: TGTGCCAGCAGAACGACCCCGCGGGGGAACACCGGGGAGCTGTTTTTT
v_call: TRBV27
d_call: -
cdr3_length: 16
clone_size: -
j_call: TRBJ2-2

cdr3_aa: CASSVMEGVVSGNTIYF
cdr3_nt: TGTGCCAGCAGTGTGATGGAGGGAGTAGTCTCTGGAAACACCATATATTTT
v_call: TRBV2
d_call: -
cdr3_length: 17
clone_size: -
j_call: TRBJ1-3

cdr3_aa: CAWRKARDYYSTDTQYF
cdr3_nt: TGTGCCTGGAGAAAAGCCCGGGACTACTATAGCACAGATACGCAGTATTTT
v_call: TRBV30
d_call: TRBD2
cdr3_length: 17
clone_size: -
j_call: TRBJ2-3

cdr3_aa: CASRPWGNSGYTF
cdr3_nt: TGTGCCAGTAGACCTTGGGGGAATAGTGGGTACACCTTC
v_call: TRBV19
d_call: -
cdr3_length: 13
clone_size: few
j_call: TRBJ1-2

cdr3_aa: CASSKGQGVGTEAFF
cdr3_nt: TGTGCCAGCAGCAAGGGACAGGGGGTTGGCACTGAAGCTTTCTTT
v_call: TRBV5-4
d_call: TRBD1
cdr3_length: 15
clone_size: -
j_call: TRBJ1-1

cdr3_aa: CASTFGRSSGNTIYF
cdr3_nt: TGTGCCAGCACCTTCGGACGGAGCTCTGGAAACACCATATATTTT
v_call: TRBV13
d_call: -
cdr3_length: 15
clone_size: few
j_call: TRBJ1-3

cdr3_aa: CASSQDWGGADTQYF
cdr3_nt: TGTGCCAGCAGCCAAGATTGGGGGGGCGCAGATACGCAGTATTTT
v_call: TRBV4-2
d_call: -
cdr3_length: 15
clone_size: -
j_call: TRBJ2-3

cdr3_aa: CASSSPERGSNQPQHF
cdr3_nt: TGTGCCAGCAGCTCACCGGAACGGGGGAGCAATCAGCCCCAGCATTTT
v_call: TRBV5-6
d_call: -
cdr3_length: 16
clone_size: -
j_call: TRBJ1-5

cdr3_aa: CASRGLGDGETQYF
cdr3_nt: TGTGCCAGCAGGGGACTTGGGGACGGGGAGACCCAGTACTTC
v_call: TRBV27
d_call: -
cdr3_length: 14
clone_size: -
j_call: TRBJ2-5

cdr3_aa: CATSKSREDTEAFF
cdr3_nt: TGTGCCACCAGCAAGTCCAGGGAGGACACTGAAGCTTTCTTT
v_call: TRBV15
d_call: -
cdr3_length: 14
clone_size: once
j_call: TRBJ1-1

cdr3_aa: CASSQDRTGVNYEQYF
cdr3_nt: TGCGCCAGCAGCCAAGATAGAACAGGGGTCAACTACGAGCAGTACTTC
v_call: TRBV4-1
d_call: TRBD1
cdr3_length: 16
clone_size: few
j_call: TRBJ2-7

cdr3_aa: CASSDRASTDTQYF
cdr3_nt: TGTGCCAGCAGCGACAGGGCTAGCACAGATACGCAGTATTTT
v_call: TRBV5-4
d_call: TRBD1
cdr3_length: 14
clone_size: -
j_call: TRBJ2-3

cdr3_aa: CASRLALAPTTEQYF
cdr3_nt: TGTGCAAGTCGCTTAGCCTTGGCCCCCACTACTGAGCAGTACTTC
v_call: TRBV12-2
d_call: -
cdr3_length: 15
clone_size: -
j_call: TRBJ2-7

cdr3_aa: CASSSPAGTGELFF
cdr3_nt: TGTGCCAGCAGCTCCCCGGCAGGGACCGGGGAGCTGTTTTTT
v_call: TRBV5-4
d_call: -
cdr3_length: 14
clone_size: -
j_call: TRBJ2-2

cdr3_aa: CASSLDLWTGKFSGNTIYF
cdr3_nt: TGTGCCAGCAGCTTAGATTTGTGGACAGGCAAATTCTCTGGAAACACCATATATTTT
v_call: TRBV7-9
d_call: TRBD1
cdr3_length: 19
clone_size: -
j_call: TRBJ1-3

cdr3_aa: CASSRQGADYLYF
cdr3_nt: TGTGCCAGCAGTCGGCAGGGGGCTGACTATCTGTACTTC
v_call: TRBV6-5
d_call: TRBD1
cdr3_length: 13
clone_size: -
j_call: TRBJ2-7

cdr3_aa: CAISPNNQPQHF
cdr3_nt: TGTGCCATCAGCCCCAACAATCAGCCCCAGCATTTT
v_call: TRBV10-3
d_call: -
cdr3_length: 12
clone_size: -
j_call: TRBJ1-5

cdr3_aa: CASSLAGTEGEAFF
cdr3_nt: TGTGCCAGCAGCTTAGCGGGGACGGAGGGGGAAGCTTTCTTT
v_call: TRBV7-8
d_call: -
cdr3_length: 14
clone_size: -
j_call: TRBJ1-1

cdr3_aa: CASFARAGTQYF
cdr3_nt: TGTGCCAGCTTCGCGAGAGCCGGGACCCAGTACTTC
v_call: TRBV2
d_call: -
cdr3_length: 12
clone_size: -
j_call: TRBJ2-5

cdr3_aa: CASTRAGARETQYF
cdr3_nt: TGTGCCAGCACGCGCGCGGGGGCGCGGGAGACCCAGTACTTC
v_call: TRBV18
d_call: -
cdr3_length: 14
clone_size: few
j_call: TRBJ2-5

cdr3_aa: CASIRQGANGYTF
cdr3_nt: TGTGCCAGCATCAGACAGGGGGCGAATGGCTACACCTTC
v_call: TRBV2
d_call: TRBD1
cdr3_length: 13
clone_size: -
j_call: TRBJ1-2

cdr3_aa: CASSSGLAGLETQYF
cdr3_nt: TGTGCCAGCAGTTCCGGACTAGCGGGATTGGAGACCCAGTACTTC
v_call: TRBV11-3
d_call: TRBD2
cdr3_length: 15
clone_size: few
j_call: TRBJ2-5

cdr3_aa: CASSLSASTNEKLFF
cdr3_nt: TGTGCCAGCAGTTTATCCGCATCAACTAATGAAAAACTGTTTTTT
v_call: TRBV27
d_call: -
cdr3_length: 15
clone_size: -
j_call: TRBJ1-4

cdr3_aa: CASSVEAYQETQYF
cdr3_nt: TGTGCCAGCAGCGTAGAAGCGTATCAAGAGACCCAGTACTTC
v_call: TRBV9
d_call: -
cdr3_length: 14
clone_size: once
j_call: TRBJ2-5

cdr3_aa: CASSLLGNYGYTF
cdr3_nt: TGCGCCAGCAGCTTGTTGGGGAACTATGGCTACACCTTC
v_call: TRBV5-1
d_call: -
cdr3_length: 13
clone_size: few
j_call: TRBJ1-2

cdr3_aa: CASSHASATGTQYF
cdr3_nt: TGTGCCAGCAGCCATGCCAGCGCGACAGGGACCCAGTACTTC
v_call: TRBV7-2
d_call: -
cdr3_length: 14
clone_size: -
j_call: TRBJ2-5

cdr3_aa: CASSLAASYEQYF
cdr3_nt: TGTGCCAGCAGCTTAGCAGCCTCCTACGAGCAGTACTTC
v_call: TRBV7-3
d_call: -
cdr3_length: 13
clone_size: few
j_call: TRBJ2-7

cdr3_aa: CASSPRDNYEQYF
cdr3_nt: TGTGCCAGCAGCCCTAGGGACAACTACGAGCAGTACTTC
v_call: TRBV27
d_call: -
cdr3_length: 13
clone_size: -
j_call: TRBJ2-7

cdr3_aa: CASSLGSSGNTIYF
cdr3_nt: TGTGCCAGCAGCTTAGGGAGCTCTGGAAACACCATATATTTT
v_call: TRBV13
d_call: -
cdr3_length: 14
clone_size: -
j_call: TRBJ1-3

cdr3_aa: CAWSDPLIADYNEQFF
cdr3_nt: TGTGCCTGGAGTGATCCCCTCATTGCGGATTATAATGAGCAGTTCTTC
v_call: TRBV30
d_call: -
cdr3_length: 16
clone_size: few
j_call: TRBJ2-1

cdr3_aa: CASSFRDRGHYEQYF
cdr3_nt: TGTGCCAGCAGCTTCCGGGACAGGGGGCACTACGAGCAGTACTTC
v_call: TRBV11-2
d_call: TRBD1
cdr3_length: 15
clone_size: few
j_call: TRBJ2-7

cdr3_aa: CASSEQLNYGYTF
cdr3_nt: TGCGCCAGCAGCGAACAGCTGAACTATGGCTACACCTTC
v_call: TRBV5-1
d_call: -
cdr3_length: 13
clone_size: few
j_call: TRBJ1-2

cdr3_aa: CASSTTIIPGIKGYTF
cdr3_nt: TGTGCCAGCAGTACAACCATTATACCGGGAATAAAAGGCTACACCTTC
v_call: TRBV7-2
d_call: -
cdr3_length: 16
clone_size: -
j_call: TRBJ1-2

cdr3_aa: CASSIRVNYGYTF
cdr3_nt: TGTGCCAGTAGTATACGTGTAAACTATGGCTACACCTTC
v_call: TRBV19
d_call: -
cdr3_length: 13
clone_size: -
j_call: TRBJ1-2

cdr3_aa: CAWIREVGSDTQYF
cdr3_nt: TGTGCCTGGATCAGGGAAGTTGGGTCAGATACGCAGTATTTT
v_call: TRBV30
d_call: -
cdr3_length: 14
clone_size: -
j_call: TRBJ2-3

cdr3_aa: CATNNNTGISYEQYF
cdr3_nt: TGTGCCACCAACAACAACACAGGGATTTCCTACGAGCAGTACTTC
v_call: TRBV24-1
d_call: -
cdr3_length: 15
clone_size: -
j_call: TRBJ2-7

cdr3_aa: CASSPGQGRGNEKLFF
cdr3_nt: TGCGCCAGCAGCCCTGGACAGGGGAGAGGGAATGAAAAACTGTTTTTT
v_call: TRBV4-3
d_call: TRBD1
cdr3_length: 16
clone_size: -
j_call: TRBJ1-4

cdr3_aa: CASSYAGTAGANVLTF
cdr3_nt: TGTGCCAGCAGTTACGCAGGGACTGCTGGGGCCAACGTCCTGACTTTC
v_call: TRBV6-5
d_call: -
cdr3_length: 16
clone_size: -
j_call: TRBJ2-6

cdr3_aa: CASSREAGVRNEQFF
cdr3_nt: TGTGCCAGCAGCAGGGAGGCGGGGGTGAGGAATGAGCAGTTCTTC
v_call: TRBV5-4
d_call: TRBD2
cdr3_length: 15
clone_size: few
j_call: TRBJ2-1

cdr3_aa: CASSSGPLGGGYTF
cdr3_nt: TGTGCCAGCAGTTCGGGCCCCTTAGGGGGTGGCTACACCTTC
v_call: TRBV27
d_call: -
cdr3_length: 14
clone_size: -
j_call: TRBJ1-2

cdr3_aa: CSAILRGGLFF
cdr3_nt: TGCAGTGCAATACTGCGGGGGGGCCTTTTCTTC
v_call: TRBV20-1
d_call: TRBD2
cdr3_length: 11
clone_size: -
j_call: TRBJ2-1

cdr3_aa: CASSQRGFNTEAFF
cdr3_nt: TGTGCCAGCAGTCAAAGGGGTTTTAACACTGAAGCTTTCTTT
v_call: TRBV6-5
d_call: -
cdr3_length: 14
clone_size: -
j_call: TRBJ1-1